In this sample, the clone carrying this T cell receptor beta chain turned up once. Antigen specificity is unknown. An end of the junction differs from the germline gene, which may be a read error. This CDR3 has 13 amino acids. Germline assignment: CDR1 SGHNT and CDR2 YYREEE (reference sequence). The template was RNA from unsorted bulk tissue. The normal lung tissue was taken more than 3 cm from the tumor edge. This sample is part of a study of tumor and adjacent non-tumor tissue in lung cancer. Study context: The cohort had 12 adenocarcinoma, 2 squamous cell and 1 small cell patients. Samples averaged about 3.8 million productive TCRbeta reads each.

The library came from three nested PCR rounds adapted from ARM-PCR protocols. TCRdb passed the multiplex PCR reads through MiXCR, listing each CDR3 protein once. The data contain 90,000 to 120,000 distinct CDR3 sequences, approximately 65% of them singletons. Regarding the study as a whole: Top 100 clones took a larger repertoire share in normal lung.

This sequence joins TRBV5-4 and TRBJ1-5; D possibly corresponds to TRBD1 (5 bases). The sample was distant non-tumor lung tissue. This TCR came from a man under 40 with non-small cell lung cancer. In nucleotides, the CDR3 is TGTGCCAGCAGTTTGGAGTGGGGGCAGCCCCAGCATTTT. The encoded protein is CASSLEWGQPQHF.